The 20 T cell receptor beta chains below all came from one sample that was sequenced in a study of CD8 T cells in ankylosing spondylitis. Study findings and constraints: Made up of about eight highly homologous variants, a TCR beta motif appeared characteristic of ankylosing spondylitis blood.

TCRdb independently ran MiXCR on the 5' RACE reads; one entry per CDR3 protein. The sample includes around 430,000 distinct CDR3 sequences, about 15% of them seen just once. Their antigen targets remain unknown. The sequenced material came from blood, either unsorted or a sorted T cell fraction (not recorded which). These receptors originate from a male donor with ankylosing spondylitis.

This clonotype was detected a few times. This chain joins TRBV2 and TRBJ2-1; TRBD1 aligns across 9 bases. Germline assignment: CDR1 SNHLY and CDR2 FYNNEI. The CDR3 has 15 amino acids. With 6 bases clipped from V and 6 bases from J, the junction kept 9 bases outside the gene matches. The CDR3: CASSRQTGGGNEQFF. The CDR3 DNA sequence: TGTGCCAGCAGCCGTCAGACAGGGGGGGGCAATGAGCAGTTCTTC.

This clonotype was detected ten times or more. The rearrangement links TRBV20-1 to TRBJ2-7; TRBD2 is a possible D gene (7 bases). The CDR3 has 14 amino acids. V was trimmed by 3 bases and J by 4 bases, leaving 16 bases between them. Germline V lookup: CDR1 DFQATT, CDR2 SNEGSKA (reference sequence). Here the CDR3 reads CSARERRGGYEQYF. Written as DNA, the CDR3 is TGCAGTGCTAGGGAGCGGAGGGGGGGTTACGAGCAGTACTTC.

This clonotype was recorded a few times. The V and J genes are TRBV24-1 and TRBJ2-4; D is possibly TRBD1 or TRBD2 (7 bases each). This CDR3 has 16 residues. CDR1 is KGHDR and CDR2 is SFDVKD in the germline V gene. V was pared by 5 bases and J by 8 bases, with 21 bases between. CDR3: CATSGSKGRGGDIQYF. The CDR3 nucleotides are TGTGCCACCAGTGGCTCGAAGGGCAGGGGGGGAGACATTCAGTACTTC.

The chain has TRBV20-1 and TRBJ2-1; 9 bases line up with TRBD1. With V trimmed by 6 bases and J by 4 bases, 10 bases remained unmatched. CDR1 and CDR2 from the germline V gene are DFQATT and SNEGSKA (reference sequence). The length of the CDR3 is 15 residues. CDR3 in DNA: TGCAGTGCGAACGACCGGGACAGGGCATACAATGAGCAGTTCTTC. It translates to CSANDRDRAYNEQFF.

This rearrangement joins TRBV7-2 to TRBJ1-3; maybe TRBD1 (5 bases). Between the trimmed V and J ends, which lost 1 base and 4 bases, there was a span of 14 bases. Germline CDR1 and CDR2: SGHTA and FQGNSA. CDR3 length: 16 amino acids. Here the CDR3 reads CASSLGPGAGGNTIYF. For the CDR3, the DNA is TGTGCCAGCAGCTTAGGCCCCGGGGCGGGCGGAAACACCATATATTTT.

The J gene is TRBJ2-1, the V gene TRBV3-1, with D unclear. This CDR3 spans 13 amino acids. Germline lookup yields CDR1 LGHDT and CDR2 YNNKEL (reference sequence). Trimming took off 1 base at V and 4 bases at J, with 5 bases between the two ends. CDR3 in amino acids: CASSQVSYNEQFF. The CDR3 bases are TGTGCCAGCAGCCAAGTAAGTTACAATGAGCAGTTCTTC.

The V gene is TRBV5-4, the J gene TRBJ2-1; TRBD2 matches at 13 bases. CDR1 SGHNT and CDR2 YYREEE come from the germline V gene (reference sequence). The CDR3 totals 19 residues. With 0 bases clipped from V and 1 base from J, the junction kept 7 bases outside the gene matches. CDR3 protein: CASSLADRLAGGSYNEQFF. DNA for the CDR3: TGTGCCAGCAGCTTGGCGGATCGACTAGCGGGAGGATCCTACAATGAGCAGTTCTTC.

In this sample, this clonotype turned up many times. The rearrangement joins TRBV5-1 to TRBJ2-7, with D perhaps TRBD2 (5 bases). Per germline, CDR1 SGHRS and CDR2 YFSETQ. Trimming left V 1 base short and J 3 bases short, with 14 bases between. This CDR3 is built from 15 residues. In DNA form, the CDR3 reads TGCGCCAGCAGCTTGTTAAGCGGAACCAGCTACGAGCAGTACTTC. It encodes CASSLLSGTSYEQYF.

A few counts support this clonotype. This chain connects TRBV4-1 to TRBJ2-1; D is perhaps TRBD1 (5 bases). CDR1 is MGHRA, CDR2 YSYEKL, per germline. The V gene lost 2 bases and the J gene lost 9 bases, with 17 bases spanning the gap. The CDR3 consists of 15 residues. The CDR3 sequence is CASSQSASGRGEQFF. The CDR3 DNA reads TGCGCCAGCAGCCAATCTGCGTCAGGAAGGGGTGAGCAGTTCTTC.

The CDR3 region has the DNA TGTGCCAGCCTAGGGGGGAGGGACACTGAAGCTTTCTTT. This codes for CASLGGRDTEAFF. V is TRBV28 and J is TRBJ1-1; tentative D call: TRBD1 (6 bases). Germline CDR1 is MDHEN and CDR2 is SYDVKM. The CDR3 is 13 residues long. Trimming stripped 8 bases from V and 3 bases from J, with 13 bases between.

Only a few counts were recorded for this clonotype. The chain uses TRBV5-6 and TRBJ2-1, with TRBD1 matching over 8 bases. With V trimmed by 2 bases and J by 4 bases, 5 bases remained unmatched. CDR3 length equals 15 residues. Per germline, CDR1 SGHDT and CDR2 YYEEEE. The DNA for the CDR3 is TGTGCCAGCAGCTTAGGTCGGGACAGGTACAATGAGCAGTTCTTC. Its protein is CASSLGRDRYNEQFF.

This clonotype was observed a few times. The rearrangement uses TRBV15 and TRBJ1-2, with D possibly being TRBD1 (5 bases). Germline assignment: CDR1 LNHNV and CDR2 YYDKDF (reference sequence). This CDR3 has 14 amino acids. Trimming left V 0 bases short and J 5 bases short, with 10 bases between. In DNA form, the CDR3 reads TGTGCCACCAGCAGAGACGGGGGGACTTATGGCTACACCTTC. Protein sequence: CATSRDGGTYGYTF.

This clonotype occurred a few times. CDR3 loop: CASSQELGGIRDTQYF. The CDR3 region has the DNA TGTGCCAGCAGCCAAGAATTGGGCGGGATCAGGGATACGCAGTATTTT. V gene TRBV3-1 combines with J gene TRBJ2-3, with D perhaps matching TRBD2 (6 bases). The V and J ends lost 0 bases and 6 bases respectively, with 16 bases between them. Germline CDR1 LGHDT, CDR2 YNNKEL (reference sequence). The CDR3 extends over 16 amino acids.

CDR3 DNA: TGTGCCAGCGGCGGACAGGGGCGGAACACTGAAGCTTTCTTT. This sequence encodes CASGGQGRNTEAFF. This chain links TRBV2 with TRBJ1-1; 9 nucleotides align to TRBD1. CDR1 is SNHLY and CDR2 is FYNNEI in the germline V gene. J lost 1 base, V lost 8 bases, and 5 bases had no gene match. The CDR3 has 14 amino acids.

The genes are TRBV20-1 and TRBJ2-7; no firm D call. There are 12 residues in the CDR3. Germline V lookup: CDR1 DFQATT, CDR2 SNEGSKA (reference sequence). V was cut by 6 bases and J by 7 bases, with 16 bases left in between. As DNA, the CDR3 is TGCAGTGCACCCGCAGTAGGGTTGGAGCAGTACTTC. This sequence encodes CSAPAVGLEQYF.

This clonotype has only a few counts. The V call is TRBV20-1, the J call TRBJ2-5; TRBD2 matches 13 bases. J lost 0 bases, V lost 6 bases, and 16 bases had no gene match. Germline V gene data show CDR1 as DFQATT and CDR2 as SNEGSKA (reference sequence). CDR3 length: 19 amino acids. CDR3 coding DNA: TGCAGTGCCAAGTGGATCCGAGGGACTAGCGGGGTATACCAAGAGACCCAGTACTTC. Translated, it gives CSAKWIRGTSGVYQETQYF.

This clonotype was observed a few times. The rearrangement uses TRBV5-1 and TRBJ2-3; TRBD2 matches 11 bases. The CDR3 extends over 19 amino acids. V dropped 4 bases and J dropped 0; count of bases not matched to a gene: 13. Germline lookup yields CDR1 SGHRS and CDR2 YFSETQ. CDR3 sequence reads: CASSPRPPSGGMSTDTQYF. The CDR3 DNA reads as TGCGCCAGCAGCCCGCGACCTCCTAGCGGGGGGATGAGCACAGATACGCAGTATTTT.

This clonotype was counted at least ten times. The rearrangement joins TRBV6-5 to TRBJ1-2, with unresolved D. The V gene's germline CDR1 is MNHEY and CDR2 SVGAGI. The CDR3 consists of 15 residues. Trimming cost V 0 bases and J 0 bases, with 8 bases left between them. CDR3 coding DNA: TGTGCCAGCAGTTACTCCTGGCCCGCTAACTATGGCTACACCTTC. Translation: CASSYSWPANYGYTF.

V usage is TRBV2 and J usage is TRBJ2-3, with D unclear. Germline lookup yields CDR1 SNHLY and CDR2 FYNNEI. The CDR3 is made up of 14 amino acids. V was pared by 3 bases and J by 0 bases, with 7 bases between. DNA for the CDR3: TGTGCCAGCAGTGAGATCAGAAGCACAGATACGCAGTATTTT. It encodes CASSEIRSTDTQYF.

The chain is built from TRBV6-2 or TRBV6-3 and TRBJ2-1, with 9 bases fitting TRBD1. After removal of 7 bases from V and 8 bases from J, the junction contained 9 bases not matched to a gene. The germline V gene has CDR1 MNHEY and CDR2 SVGEGT. This CDR3 spans 14 amino acids. For the CDR3, the DNA is TGTGCCAGCACCAGGGACAGGGAAGGGGATGAGCAGTTCTTC. Its translation: CASTRDREGDEQFF.